This T cell receptor (beta chain) was documented in a study of blood T cell repertoires in COVID-19. Across the whole study: PBMCs, B-cell-depleted T cells, or T cells provided the cDNA or gDNA that made up the material.

In Seattle, patients joined the study during active infection and were tracked longitudinally. Measured with immunoSEQ multiplex PCR; TCRdb has only the in-frame clones, and not every one. The sample includes 250,000 to 300,000 clones, roughly nine tenths seen only once; the top ten take 2% to 2.5%. The TCR sequence derives from a woman aged 25 to 45 with COVID-19, enrolled during active disease. The sample consisted of peripheral blood.

This CDR3 reads CASSEARRLGGTGELFF. The CDR3 DNA follows: TGTGCCAGCAGTGAAGCGCGGAGACTGGGGGGAACCGGGGAGCTGTTTTTT. This chain connects TRBV6-1 to TRBJ2-2, with D perhaps matching TRBD2 (6 bases). This CDR3 contains 17 residues. CDR1 and CDR2 (germline): MNHNS, SASEGT. V shed 0 bases and J shed 5 bases, with 16 bases lying between them.